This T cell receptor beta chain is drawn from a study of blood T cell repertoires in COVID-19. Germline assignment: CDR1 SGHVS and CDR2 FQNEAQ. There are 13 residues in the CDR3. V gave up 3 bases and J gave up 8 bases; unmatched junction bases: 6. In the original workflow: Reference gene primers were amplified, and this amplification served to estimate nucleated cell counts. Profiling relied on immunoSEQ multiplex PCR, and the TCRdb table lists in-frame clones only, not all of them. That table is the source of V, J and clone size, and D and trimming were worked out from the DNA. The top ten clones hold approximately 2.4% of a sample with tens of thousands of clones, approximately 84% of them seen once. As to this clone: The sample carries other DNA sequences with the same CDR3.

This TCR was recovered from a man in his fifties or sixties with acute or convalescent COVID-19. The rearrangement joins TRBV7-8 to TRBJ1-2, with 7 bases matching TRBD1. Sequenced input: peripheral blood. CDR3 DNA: TGTGCCAGCAGCTTGGAGGGGGCAGGGGGCTACACCTTC. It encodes CASSLEGAGGYTF. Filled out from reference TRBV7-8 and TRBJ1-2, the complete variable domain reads GAGVSQSPRYKVAKRGQDVALRCDPISGHVSLFWYQQALGQGPEFLTYFQNEAQLDKSGLPSDRFFAERPEGSVSTLKIQRTQQEDSAVYLCASSLEGAGGYTFGSGTRLTVV.